This T cell receptor (beta chain) was found in a study of CD8+CD57+ T cells in acquired aplastic anemia. Overall study context: Mean yield of DNA from sorted CD4+ and CD8+ cells was approximately 3 ug. Study-wide results and limits: Patients versus controls showed no significant CD8+ Simpson's diversity difference. Between patients and controls, about 30 CD8+ CDR3 sequences were found in common.

CD8+CD57+ cell expansion, shown by flow cytometry, had occurred in the patients selected for sequencing. Comment on this clonotype: Its cognate antigen is unknown.

This CDR3 has 16 amino acids. V was clipped by 0 bases and J by 13 bases, with 22 bases between them. CDR1 is SGHVS, CDR2 FQNEAQ, per germline. Genomic DNA, the template, was used for profiling of the TCR beta VDJ and CDR3. A single record per CDR3 protein comes from TCRdb applying MiXCR to the reads. The data show fewer than 300,000 distinct CDR3 sequences, 82% seen once. This sequence was found in a human donor with aplastic anemia. The gene calls are TRBV7-8 and TRBJ2-1; D may be TRBD2 (6 bases). The sequencing sample was made of sorted CD4+, CD8+, or CD8+CD57+ T cells (not recorded which) from PBMCs. In nucleotides, the CDR3 is TGTGCCAGCAGCTTAGCGGGAGGCCGGTATACGCAGGATCAGTTCTTC. It codes for CASSLAGGRYTQDQFF.